The 21 T cell receptor beta chains in this list originate from one sample, sequenced in a study of blood T cells in healthy people across ages. The second PCR ran about 6 to 12 cycles with a sample-barcoded 5' primer and J-beta primers. Each CDR3 protein is one row after TCRdb ran MiXCR on the 5' RACE reads. The sample has 700,000 to 950,000 distinct CDR3 sequences; around 40% are singletons. The sample comprised blood. These receptors all stem from a woman aged 55-70 years in good health.

This clonotype has a single count. J is TRBJ2-4 and V is TRBV2; D is ambiguous. The J call could be wrong; TRBJ2-7 is a better fit for the DNA end. The CDR3 loop spans 14 amino acids. The germline V gene encodes CDR1 SNHLY and CDR2 FYNNEI. Here the CDR3 DNA reads TGTGCCAGCAGTGTAGTATCCGGAGTTCACGAGCAGTACTTC. The encoded protein is CASSVVSGVHEQYF.

The J gene is TRBJ1-2, the V gene TRBV18; D call uncertain. The CDR3 is 15 amino acids. V gave up 1 base and J gave up 2 bases, with 11 bases separating them. The germline gives CDR1 KGHSH, CDR2 LQKENI. The CDR3 sequence is CASSPLSADNYGYTF. The DNA for the CDR3 is TGTGCCAGCTCACCACTTTCAGCAGACAACTATGGCTACACCTTC. The full variable domain, with the rest looked up from reference TRBV18 and TRBJ1-2, is NAGVMQNPRHLVRRRGQEARLRCSPMKGHSHVYWYRQLPEEGLKFMVYLQKENIIDESGMPKERFSAEFPKEGPSILRIQQVVRGDSAAYFCASSPLSADNYGYTFGSGTRLTVV.

The chain employs TRBV3-1 and TRBJ2-5; D may be TRBD2 (5 bases). This CDR3 has 18 amino acids. Germline V gene sequence: CDR1 LGHDT, CDR2 YNNKEL (reference sequence). V shed 5 bases and J shed 0 bases, with 22 bases lying between them. In nucleotides, the CDR3 is TGTGCCAGCAGCAAAGGTATTAGGGCACTAGTCGACCAAGAGACCCAGTACTTC. Translated, it gives CASSKGIRALVDQETQYF.

The rearrangement links TRBV6-1 to TRBJ2-7; D perhaps matches TRBD2 (6 bases). The CDR3 spans 15 residues. Trimming shortened V by 4 bases and J by 1 base, and 14 bases separated the two germline ends. The germline V gene has CDR1 MNHNS and CDR2 SASEGT. The CDR3 nucleotides read TGTGCCAGCAGTGGGGAGCGGGTCCCTTCCTACGAGCAGTACTTC. Protein: CASSGERVPSYEQYF.

About this clonotype itself: This sequence may be a read error, since a much larger clone differs from it by one base. V gene TRBV7-2 combines with J gene TRBJ1-1, with D tentatively TRBD1 (5 bases). Germline-derived CDR1 and CDR2 are SGHTA and FQGNSA. Trimming cost V 10 bases and J 1 base, with 25 bases left between them. CDR3 length: 17 amino acids. Written as DNA, the CDR3 is TGTGCCACTAATCCTCCATCGTACAGGAGGACGAACACTGAAGCTTTCTTT. It translates to CATNPPSYRRTNTEAFF. The full variable domain, rest sourced from reference TRBV7-2 and TRBJ1-1, is GAGVSQSPSNKVTEKGKDVELRCDPISGHTALYWYRQSLGQGLEFLIYFQGNSAPDKSGLPSDRFSAERTGGSVSTLTIQRTQQEDSAVYLCATNPPSYRRTNTEAFFGQGTRLTVV.

The CDR3 spells CSAKRTSGRKTQYF. In DNA, the CDR3 is TGCAGTGCAAAGCGGACTAGCGGGCGGAAGACCCAGTACTTC. V usage is TRBV20-1 and J usage is TRBJ2-5; 11 nucleotides line up with TRBD2. V shed 6 bases, J shed 6 bases, and the junction held 9 bases outside the gene matches. This CDR3 has 14 amino acids. Germline V gives CDR1 DFQATT, CDR2 SNEGSKA (reference sequence).

To note about this clonotype: A junction boundary mismatches the germline segment, possibly from a read error. The J gene is TRBJ2-3, the V gene TRBV29-1, with D perhaps TRBD1 (5 bases). Germline values: CDR1 SQVTM, CDR2 ANQGSEA. The CDR3 extends over 12 amino acids. Here the CDR3 DNA reads TGCAGCGCGCAGGGCGTGACAGAGACGCAGTATTTT. It translates to CSAQGVTETQYF.

The chain links TRBV2 to TRBJ2-7; D is uncertain. The germline V gene encodes CDR1 SNHLY and CDR2 FYNNEI. The CDR3 length is 14 residues. The V end was cut by 5 bases, the J end by 2 bases, with 13 bases between. The DNA for the CDR3 is TGTGCCAGCAGTACAGAGACAATAGCCTACGAGCAGTACTTC. This translates into CASSTETIAYEQYF.

The chain couples TRBV20-1 to TRBJ1-2; 10 bases are a match to TRBD1. V lost 3 bases to trimming and J lost 8 bases; unmatched junction nucleotides: 3. This CDR3 spans 12 amino acids. The V gene's germline CDR1 is DFQATT and CDR2 SNEGSKA (reference sequence). CDR3 amino acids: CSASRQGAGYTF. CDR3 bases: TGCAGTGCTAGTCGACAGGGGGCCGGCTACACCTTC.

The chain couples TRBV16 to TRBJ1-5; D not resolved. The CDR3 is 15 amino acids. Germline CDR1 is KGHSY and CDR2 is FQNENV. The ends were cut back, 0 bases at V and 0 bases at J, with 6 bases in the middle. CDR3 sequence: CASSQSTDSNQPQHF. CDR3 sequence (DNA): TGTGCCAGCAGCCAATCAACAGATAGCAATCAGCCCCAGCATTTT.

The V call is TRBV7-2, the J call TRBJ2-7, with D possibly being TRBD2 (6 bases). The CDR3 sequence is 15 residues long. V was cut by 1 base and J by 6 bases, with 16 bases left in between. Germline CDR1 and CDR2: SGHTA and FQGNSA. The CDR3 loop reads CASSLGASDGREQYF. DNA for the CDR3: TGTGCCAGCAGCTTAGGGGCTAGCGATGGGCGCGAGCAGTACTTC.

The chain couples TRBV20-1 to TRBJ2-5; a weak D match, TRBD2 (5 bases). The J call may not be correct, given that the DNA end is closer to TRBJ2-7. In germline, CDR1 is DFQATT, CDR2 SNEGSKA (reference sequence). This CDR3 contains 13 residues. DNA of the CDR3: TGCAGTGCTAGAGAATCGGGAACCTACGAGCAGTACTTC. Its translation: CSARESGTYEQYF.

V gene TRBV11-2 combines with J gene TRBJ2-1, with D possibly TRBD2 on 6 matching bases. V dropped 0 bases and J dropped 8 bases, with 14 bases sitting between them. Germline CDR1 and CDR2: SGHAT and FQNNGV. The CDR3 runs to 15 residues. The chain's CDR3 is CASSLEGGAAHEQFF. The DNA of the CDR3 is TGTGCCAGCAGCTTAGAGGGCGGGGCGGCCCATGAGCAGTTCTTC.

To note about this clonotype: With a much larger clone just one base away, this may be a read error. This chain connects TRBV7-3 to TRBJ2-5; D unclear. The CDR3 length is 13 residues. In germline, CDR1 is SGHTA, CDR2 FQGTGA. Here the CDR3 reads CVSSFAGAETQYF. CDR3 sequence (DNA): TGTGTCAGCAGCTTCGCCGGCGCGGAGACCCAGTACTTC. The full variable domain, in which reference TRBV7-3 and TRBJ2-5 provide the parts outside the CDR3, is GAGVSQTPSNKVTEKGKYVELRCDPISGHTALYWYRQSLGQGPEFLIYFQGTGAADDSGLPNDRFFAVRPEGSVSTLKIQRTERGDSAVYLCVSSFAGAETQYFGPGTRLLVL.

This clonotype was recorded a few times. The V call is TRBV27, the J call TRBJ2-1; D gene uncertain. This CDR3 contains 13 residues. Trimming pared 3 bases from V and 4 bases from J, leaving 7 bases between. The germline gives CDR1 MNHEY, CDR2 SMNVEV (reference sequence). Here the CDR3 reads CASSLGEYNEQFF. As DNA, the CDR3 is TGTGCCAGCAGTTTGGGTGAATACAATGAGCAGTTCTTC.

This chain uses TRBV6-6 with TRBJ1-5; TRBD1 matches 11 bases. The CDR3 extends over 16 amino acids. V dropped 2 bases and J dropped 7; count of bases not matched to a gene: 7. Looked up from germline, CDR1 is MNHNY and CDR2 is SVGAGI (reference sequence). The CDR3 DNA reads as TGTGCCAGCAGTTACGCAGGACAGGGGGCAGGACAGCCCCAGCATTTT. Translation gives CASSYAGQGAGQPQHF.

This clonotype has more than one count but fewer than ten. This rearrangement joins TRBV24-1 to TRBJ2-7; TRBD1 matches 7 bases. The length of the CDR3 is 14 residues. Germline-derived CDR1 and CDR2 are KGHDR and SFDVKD. The V segment lost 4 bases and the J segment 3 bases; nucleotides outside the gene matches: 5. The CDR3 coding sequence is TGTGCCACCAGTGAAACAGGGGAAAACTACGAGCAGTACTTC. Protein product: CATSETGENYEQYF.

The rearrangement links TRBV7-2 to TRBJ2-1; D might be TRBD1 or TRBD2, each matching 5 bases. Germline CDR1 and CDR2: SGHTA and FQGNSA. The length of the CDR3 is 15 residues. The V end lost 4 bases, the J end lost 2 bases, and 12 bases lay between the germline ends. For the CDR3, the DNA is TGTGCCAGCAGCTGTGGGACCAGCACCTACAATGAGCAGTTCTTC. It specifies CASSCGTSTYNEQFF.

This clonotype showed up just a few times. The genes are TRBV9 and TRBJ2-1, with 7 bases identical to TRBD1. CDR3 length: 15 amino acids. Looked up from germline, CDR1 is SGDLS and CDR2 is YYNGEE. The ends lost 4 bases at V and 1 base at J; junction bases unmatched: 5. CDR3 DNA sequence: TGTGCCAGCAGCTCTCCGACAGGGTCCTACAATGAGCAGTTCTTC. Encoded protein: CASSSPTGSYNEQFF.

This clonotype showed up just a few times. This chain links TRBV3-1 with TRBJ2-3; possibly TRBD2 for D (6 bases). The V gene lost 6 bases and the J gene lost 1 base, with 14 bases spanning the gap. Germline V lookup: CDR1 LGHDT, CDR2 YNNKEL (reference sequence). The CDR3 contains 15 residues. The CDR3 protein is CASSPPGVGTDTQYF. CDR3 nucleotides: TGTGCCAGCAGTCCACCGGGGGTGGGCACAGATACGCAGTATTTT.

The chain is built from TRBV6-2 or TRBV6-3 and TRBJ2-1; D uncertain. CDR3 size: 13 residues. Trimming stripped 5 bases from V and 9 bases from J, with 14 bases between. The germline V gene encodes CDR1 MNHEY and CDR2 SVGEGT. CDR3 in DNA: TGTGCCAGCAGTGGGCAAGAAGGGTTTGAGCAGTTCTTC. Translation gives CASSGQEGFEQFF.